This T cell receptor beta chain was captured by sequencing in a study of CD4 T cells in relation to SARS-CoV-2 and coronaviruses. Study background: The restricting HLA molecule for shared crossreactive spike epitopes was mapped. Whole-study findings and limits: In approximately 71% of donors, memory CD4+ clonotypes crossrecognized SARS-CoV-2 and at least one common cold coronavirus spike. Culture-expanded clones reflect memory recall rather than primary priming during culture.

Trimming took 0 bases from V and 3 from J; bases not matched to a gene: 3. Germline assignment: CDR1 SGHRS and CDR2 YFSETQ. The CDR3 is 15 residues long. Concerning this clone itself: Its matching antigen is unknown.

Libraries were prepared by immunoSEQ multiplex PCR; TCRdb keeps only in-frame clonotypes and omits some of them. Among about 56,000 clones, 92% were seen once, and the ten largest hold approximately 0.37%. This clonotype was sampled from an adult with COVID-19. The chain has TRBV5-1 and TRBJ2-1; 7 bases line up with TRBD2. The sample taken for sequencing was naive CD4+ T cells from PBMCs. Subset in this sample: naive CD4+ T cells isolated by negative enrichment. The CDR3 DNA sequence: TGCGCCAGCAGCTTGGGGGCTAGCGGCTACAATGAGCAGTTCTTC. It encodes CASSLGASGYNEQFF.